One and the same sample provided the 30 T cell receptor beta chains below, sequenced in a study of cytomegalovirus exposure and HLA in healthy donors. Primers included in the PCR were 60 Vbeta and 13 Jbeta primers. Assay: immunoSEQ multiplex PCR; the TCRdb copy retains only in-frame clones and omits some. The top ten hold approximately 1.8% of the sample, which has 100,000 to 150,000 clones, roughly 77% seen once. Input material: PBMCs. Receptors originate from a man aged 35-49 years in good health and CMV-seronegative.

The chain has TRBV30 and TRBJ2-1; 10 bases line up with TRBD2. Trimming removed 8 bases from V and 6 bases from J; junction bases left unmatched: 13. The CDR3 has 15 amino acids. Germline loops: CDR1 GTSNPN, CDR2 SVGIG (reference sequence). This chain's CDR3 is CAGLTLAGDFNEQFF. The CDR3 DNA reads TGTGCCGGGCTGACTCTAGCGGGAGATTTCAATGAGCAGTTCTTC.

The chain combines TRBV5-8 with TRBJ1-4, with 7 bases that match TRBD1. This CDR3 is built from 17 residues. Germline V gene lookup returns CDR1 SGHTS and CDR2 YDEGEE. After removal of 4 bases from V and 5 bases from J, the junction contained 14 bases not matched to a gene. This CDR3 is CASSMSRQGPSNEKLFF. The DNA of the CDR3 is TGTGCCAGCAGCATGTCCCGACAGGGCCCTTCCAATGAAAAACTGTTTTTT.

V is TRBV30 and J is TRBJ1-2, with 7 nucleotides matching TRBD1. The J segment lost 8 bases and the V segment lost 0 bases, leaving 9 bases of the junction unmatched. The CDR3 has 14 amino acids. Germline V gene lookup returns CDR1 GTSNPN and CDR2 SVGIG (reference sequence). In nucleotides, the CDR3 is TGTGCCTGGAGTGTACTAGCAGGGGGAAGCGGCTACACCTTC. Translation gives CAWSVLAGGSGYTF.

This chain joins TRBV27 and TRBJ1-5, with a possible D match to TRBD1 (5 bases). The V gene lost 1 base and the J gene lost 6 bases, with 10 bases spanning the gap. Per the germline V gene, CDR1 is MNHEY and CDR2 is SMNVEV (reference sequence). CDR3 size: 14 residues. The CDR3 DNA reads TGTGCCAGCAGTTTATTTCAGGGCAGTCAGCCCCAGCATTTT. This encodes CASSLFQGSQPQHF.

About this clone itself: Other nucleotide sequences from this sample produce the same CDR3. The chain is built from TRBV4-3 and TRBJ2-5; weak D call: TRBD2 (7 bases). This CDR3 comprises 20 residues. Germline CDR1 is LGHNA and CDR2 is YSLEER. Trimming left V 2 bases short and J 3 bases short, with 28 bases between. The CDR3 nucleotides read TGCGCCAGCAGCCAAAGACCCGGTGGTAGCGGGTTGGGGGGCGAAGAGACCCAGTACTTC. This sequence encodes CASSQRPGGSGLGGEETQYF.

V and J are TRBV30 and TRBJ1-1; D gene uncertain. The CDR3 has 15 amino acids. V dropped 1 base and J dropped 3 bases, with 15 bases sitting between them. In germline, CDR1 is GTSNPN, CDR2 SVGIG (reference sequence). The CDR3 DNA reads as TGTGCCTGGAGTGGAACCCAAGGACTATACACTGAAGCTTTCTTT. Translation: CAWSGTQGLYTEAFF.

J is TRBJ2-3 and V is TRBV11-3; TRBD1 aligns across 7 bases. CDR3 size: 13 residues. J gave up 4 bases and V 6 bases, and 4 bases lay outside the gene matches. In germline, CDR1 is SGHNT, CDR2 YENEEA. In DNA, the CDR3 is TGTGCCAGCAGTTATACAGGGGCAGATACGCAGTATTTT. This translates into CASSYTGADTQYF. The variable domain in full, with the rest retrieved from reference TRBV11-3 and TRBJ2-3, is EAGVVQSPRYKIIEKKQPVAFWCNPISGHNTLYWYLQNLGQGPELLIRYENEEAVDDSQLPKDRFSAERLKGVDSTLKIQPAELGDSAVYLCASSYTGADTQYFGPGTRLTVL.

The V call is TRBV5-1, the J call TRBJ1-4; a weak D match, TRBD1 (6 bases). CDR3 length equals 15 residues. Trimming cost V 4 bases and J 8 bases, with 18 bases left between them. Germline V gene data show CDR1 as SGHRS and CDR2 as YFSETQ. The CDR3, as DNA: TGCGCCAGCAGCCGTTCCGGGACAACGGAGGAAAAACTGTTTTTT. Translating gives CASSRSGTTEEKLFF.

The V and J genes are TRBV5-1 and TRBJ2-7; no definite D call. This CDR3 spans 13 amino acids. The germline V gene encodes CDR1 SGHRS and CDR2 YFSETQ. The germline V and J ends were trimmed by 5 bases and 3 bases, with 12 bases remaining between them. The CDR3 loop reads CASRGEGFYEQYF. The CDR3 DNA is TGCGCCAGCAGAGGAGAAGGCTTCTACGAGCAGTACTTC.

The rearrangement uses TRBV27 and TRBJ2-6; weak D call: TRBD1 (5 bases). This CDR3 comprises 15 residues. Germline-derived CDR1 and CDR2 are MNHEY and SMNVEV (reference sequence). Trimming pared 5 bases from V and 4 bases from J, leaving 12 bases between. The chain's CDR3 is CASSTENRGANVLTF. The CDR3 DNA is TGTGCCAGCAGTACTGAAAACAGGGGGGCCAACGTCCTGACTTTC.

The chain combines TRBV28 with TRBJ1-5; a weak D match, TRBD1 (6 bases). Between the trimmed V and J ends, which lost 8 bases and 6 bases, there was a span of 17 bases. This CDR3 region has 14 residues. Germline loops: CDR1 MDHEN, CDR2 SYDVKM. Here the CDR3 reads CASLLGGAAQPQHF. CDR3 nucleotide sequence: TGTGCCAGCCTCCTGGGGGGGGCGGCTCAGCCCCAGCATTTT.

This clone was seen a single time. The CDR3 region has the DNA TGCAGCATTAGCGGGGGGGCCCCTGGGGCCAACGTCCTGACTTTC. Its translation is CSISGGAPGANVLTF. The chain employs TRBV29-1 and TRBJ2-6; 11 bases fit TRBD2. V was clipped by 8 bases and J by 2 bases; unmatched bases: 5. The CDR3 totals 15 residues. The germline V gene encodes CDR1 SQVTM and CDR2 ANQGSEA.

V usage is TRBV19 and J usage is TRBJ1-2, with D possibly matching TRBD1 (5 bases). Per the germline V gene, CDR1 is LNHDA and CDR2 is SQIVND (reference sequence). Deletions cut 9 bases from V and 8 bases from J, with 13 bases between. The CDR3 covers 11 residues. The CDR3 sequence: CASGPGGGYTF. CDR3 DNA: TGTGCCAGCGGTCCCGGGGGAGGCTACACCTTC.

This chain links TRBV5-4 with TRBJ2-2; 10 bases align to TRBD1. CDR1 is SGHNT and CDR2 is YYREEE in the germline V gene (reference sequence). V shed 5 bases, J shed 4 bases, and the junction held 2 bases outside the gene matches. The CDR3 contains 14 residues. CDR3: CASRRTGGTGELFF. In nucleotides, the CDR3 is TGTGCCAGCAGAAGGACAGGGGGCACCGGGGAGCTGTTTTTT.

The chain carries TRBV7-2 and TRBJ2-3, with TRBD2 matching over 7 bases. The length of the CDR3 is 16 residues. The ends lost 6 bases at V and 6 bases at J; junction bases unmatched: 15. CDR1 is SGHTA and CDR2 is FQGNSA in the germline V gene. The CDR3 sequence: CASRTHSAGELDTQYF. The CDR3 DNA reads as TGTGCCAGCAGGACCCATAGCGCGGGAGAGTTGGATACGCAGTATTTT.

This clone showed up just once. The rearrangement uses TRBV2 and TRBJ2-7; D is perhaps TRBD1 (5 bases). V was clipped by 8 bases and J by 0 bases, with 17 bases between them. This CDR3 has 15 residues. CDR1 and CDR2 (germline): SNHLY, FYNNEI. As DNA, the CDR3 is TGTGCCAGCCGGCAGGGTCAAACCGCCTCCTACGAGCAGTACTTC. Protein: CASRQGQTASYEQYF.

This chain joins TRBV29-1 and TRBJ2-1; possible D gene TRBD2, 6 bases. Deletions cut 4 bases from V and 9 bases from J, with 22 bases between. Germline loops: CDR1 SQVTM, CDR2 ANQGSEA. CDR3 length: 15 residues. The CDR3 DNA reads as TGCAGCGTTGGGCTAGCGAGAAAAGGGAACAGTGAGCAGTTCTTC. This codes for CSVGLARKGNSEQFF.

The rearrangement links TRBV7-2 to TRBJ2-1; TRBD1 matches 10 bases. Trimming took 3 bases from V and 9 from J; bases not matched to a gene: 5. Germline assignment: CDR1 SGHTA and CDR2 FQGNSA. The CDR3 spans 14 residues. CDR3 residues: CASSLGTGDPEQFF. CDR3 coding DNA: TGTGCCAGCAGCTTGGGGACAGGGGATCCTGAGCAGTTCTTC.

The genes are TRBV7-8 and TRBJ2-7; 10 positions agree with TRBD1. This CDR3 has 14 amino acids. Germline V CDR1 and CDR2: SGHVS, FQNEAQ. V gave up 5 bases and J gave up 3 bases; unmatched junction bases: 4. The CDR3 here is CASSARDRGYEQYF. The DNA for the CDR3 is TGTGCCAGCAGCGCCCGGGACAGGGGCTACGAGCAGTACTTC.

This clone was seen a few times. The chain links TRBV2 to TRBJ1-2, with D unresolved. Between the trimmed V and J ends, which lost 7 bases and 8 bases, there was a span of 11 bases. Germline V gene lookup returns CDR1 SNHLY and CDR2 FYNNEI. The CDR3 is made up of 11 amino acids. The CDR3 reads CASNLAGGYTF. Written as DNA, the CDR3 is TGTGCCAGCAATCTGGCGGGCGGCTACACCTTC.

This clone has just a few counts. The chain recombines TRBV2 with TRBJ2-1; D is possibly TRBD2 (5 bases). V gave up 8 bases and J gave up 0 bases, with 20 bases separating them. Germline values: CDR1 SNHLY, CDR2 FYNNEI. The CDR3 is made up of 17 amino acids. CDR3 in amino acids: CASSTSLSGTSYNEQFF. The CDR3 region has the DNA TGTGCCAGCTCCACAAGTCTGAGCGGAACCTCCTACAATGAGCAGTTCTTC.

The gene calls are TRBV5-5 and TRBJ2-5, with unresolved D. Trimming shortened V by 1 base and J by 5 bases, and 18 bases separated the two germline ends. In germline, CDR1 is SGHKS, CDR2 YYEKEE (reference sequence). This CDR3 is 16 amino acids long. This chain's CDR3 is CASSLTEVPVRETQYF. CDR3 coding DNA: TGTGCCAGCAGCTTGACCGAGGTCCCTGTTAGGGAGACCCAGTACTTC.

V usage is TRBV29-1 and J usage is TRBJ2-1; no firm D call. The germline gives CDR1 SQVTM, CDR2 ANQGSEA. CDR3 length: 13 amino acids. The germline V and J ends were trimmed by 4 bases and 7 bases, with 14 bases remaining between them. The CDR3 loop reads CSVAETQRNEQFF. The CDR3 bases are TGCAGCGTTGCTGAGACACAACGAAATGAGCAGTTCTTC.

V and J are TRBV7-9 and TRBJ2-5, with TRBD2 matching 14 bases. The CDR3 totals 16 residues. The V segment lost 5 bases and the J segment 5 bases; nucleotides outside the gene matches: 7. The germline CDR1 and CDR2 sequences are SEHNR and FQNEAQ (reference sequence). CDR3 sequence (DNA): TGTGCCAGCAGCCCGACTAGCGGGAGGGCTGGGGAGACCCAGTACTTC. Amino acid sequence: CASSPTSGRAGETQYF.

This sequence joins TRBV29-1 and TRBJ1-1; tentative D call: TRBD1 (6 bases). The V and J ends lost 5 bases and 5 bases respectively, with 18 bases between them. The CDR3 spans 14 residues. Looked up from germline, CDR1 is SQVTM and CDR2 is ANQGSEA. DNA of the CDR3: TGCAGCGTTAAGCTCGGGGGGGCCGGGACTGAAGCTTTCTTT. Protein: CSVKLGGAGTEAFF.

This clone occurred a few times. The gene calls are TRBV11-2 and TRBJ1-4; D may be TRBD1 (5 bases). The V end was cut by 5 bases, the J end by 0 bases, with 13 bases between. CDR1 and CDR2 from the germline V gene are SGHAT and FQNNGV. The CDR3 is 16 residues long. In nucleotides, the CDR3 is TGTGCCAGCAGCATCGGGACTCTTGCAACTAATGAAAAACTGTTTTTT. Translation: CASSIGTLATNEKLFF. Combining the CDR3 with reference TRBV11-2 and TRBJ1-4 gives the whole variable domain EAGVAQSPRYKIIEKRQSVAFWCNPISGHATLYWYQQILGQGPKLLIQFQNNGVVDDSQLPKDRFSAERLKGVDSTLKIQPAKLEDSAVYLCASSIGTLATNEKLFFGSGTQLSVL.

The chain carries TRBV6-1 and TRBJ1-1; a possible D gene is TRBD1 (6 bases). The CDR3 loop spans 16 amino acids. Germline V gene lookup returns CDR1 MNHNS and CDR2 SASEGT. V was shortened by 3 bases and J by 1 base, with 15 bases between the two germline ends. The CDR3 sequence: CASSDGWTVKNTEAFF. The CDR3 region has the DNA TGTGCCAGCAGTGATGGCTGGACAGTCAAGAACACTGAAGCTTTCTTT.

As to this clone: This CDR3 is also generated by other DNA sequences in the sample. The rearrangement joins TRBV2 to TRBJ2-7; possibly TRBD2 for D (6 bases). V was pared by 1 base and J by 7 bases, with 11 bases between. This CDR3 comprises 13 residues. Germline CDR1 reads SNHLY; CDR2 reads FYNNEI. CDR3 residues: CASSEGRGFEQYF. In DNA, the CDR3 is TGTGCCAGCAGTGAAGGGAGGGGATTTGAGCAGTACTTC.

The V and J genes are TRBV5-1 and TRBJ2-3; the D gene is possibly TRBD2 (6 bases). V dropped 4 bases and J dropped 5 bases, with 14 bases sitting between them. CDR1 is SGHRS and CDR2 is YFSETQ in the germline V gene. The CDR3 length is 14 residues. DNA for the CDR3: TGCGCCAGCAGCCGCGGGACTCCGAGAGATACGCAGTATTTT. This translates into CASSRGTPRDTQYF.

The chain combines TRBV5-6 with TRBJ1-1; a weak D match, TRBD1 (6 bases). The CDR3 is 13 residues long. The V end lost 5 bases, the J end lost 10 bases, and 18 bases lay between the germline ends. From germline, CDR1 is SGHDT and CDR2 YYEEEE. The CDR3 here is CASSPTTGRGAFF. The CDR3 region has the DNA TGTGCCAGCAGTCCGACTACAGGGAGGGGAGCTTTCTTT.